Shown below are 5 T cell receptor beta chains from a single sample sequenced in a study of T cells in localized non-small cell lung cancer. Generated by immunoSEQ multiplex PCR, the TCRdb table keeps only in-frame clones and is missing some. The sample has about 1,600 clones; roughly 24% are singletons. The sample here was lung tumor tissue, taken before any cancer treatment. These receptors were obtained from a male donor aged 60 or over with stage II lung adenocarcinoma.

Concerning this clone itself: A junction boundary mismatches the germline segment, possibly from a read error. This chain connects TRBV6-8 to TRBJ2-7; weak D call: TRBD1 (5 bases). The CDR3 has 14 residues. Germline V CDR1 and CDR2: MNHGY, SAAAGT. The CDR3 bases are TGTGCCAGCAGTCACTCGACAGAATCCTACGAGCAGTACTTC. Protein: CASSHSTESYEQYF.

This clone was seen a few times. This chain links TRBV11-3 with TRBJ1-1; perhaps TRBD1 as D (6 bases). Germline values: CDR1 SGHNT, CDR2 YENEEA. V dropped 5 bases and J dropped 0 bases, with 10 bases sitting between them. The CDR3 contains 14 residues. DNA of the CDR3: TGTGCCAGCAGCCCAGGGGCAGTGAACACTGAAGCTTTCTTT. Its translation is CASSPGAVNTEAFF.

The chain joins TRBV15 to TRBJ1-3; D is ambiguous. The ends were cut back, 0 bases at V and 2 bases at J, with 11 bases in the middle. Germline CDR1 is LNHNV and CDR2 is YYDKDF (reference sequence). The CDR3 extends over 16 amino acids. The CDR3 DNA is TGTGCCACCAGCAGAGAAACGGCGAGGACTGGAAACACCATATATTTT. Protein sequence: CATSRETARTGNTIYF.

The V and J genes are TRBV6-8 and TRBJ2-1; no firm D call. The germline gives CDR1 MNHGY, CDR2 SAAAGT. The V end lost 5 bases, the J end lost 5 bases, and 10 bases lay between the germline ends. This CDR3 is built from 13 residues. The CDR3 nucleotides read TGTGCCAGCAGTGTGGTAGGTAACAATGAGCAGTTCTTC. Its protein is CASSVVGNNEQFF.

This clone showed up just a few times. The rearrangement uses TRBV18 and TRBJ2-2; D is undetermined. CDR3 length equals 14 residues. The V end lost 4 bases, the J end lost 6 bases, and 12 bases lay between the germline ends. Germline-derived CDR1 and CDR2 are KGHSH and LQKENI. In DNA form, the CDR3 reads TGTGCCAGCTCACGACCGGGCAACGCCGGGGAGCTGTTTTTT. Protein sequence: CASSRPGNAGELFF.